This TCR beta chain was retrieved from a study of blood T cell repertoires in COVID-19. Overall study context: Spain, Italy and the United States supplied samples that represented acute and convalescent COVID-19. T cells, B-cell-depleted T cells, or PBMCs supplied cDNA or gDNA.

The CDR3 loop spans 14 amino acids. Germline lookup yields CDR1 ENHRY and CDR2 SYGVKD. Trimming removed 4 bases from V and 6 bases from J; junction bases left unmatched: 5. Profiled with immunoSEQ multiplex PCR; TCRdb holds only in-frame clones, not every one. The sample yields about 170,000 clones, around four fifths seen once. The sequenced material came from peripheral blood. This receptor was obtained from a woman between 70 and 85 years old who had recovered from COVID-19. V is TRBV10-3 and J is TRBJ2-7; TRBD1 matches 11 bases. Written as DNA, the CDR3 is TGTGCCATCAGTGGGGGGACAGGGGGTTCCGAGCAGTACTTC. Translating it yields CAISGGTGGSEQYF.